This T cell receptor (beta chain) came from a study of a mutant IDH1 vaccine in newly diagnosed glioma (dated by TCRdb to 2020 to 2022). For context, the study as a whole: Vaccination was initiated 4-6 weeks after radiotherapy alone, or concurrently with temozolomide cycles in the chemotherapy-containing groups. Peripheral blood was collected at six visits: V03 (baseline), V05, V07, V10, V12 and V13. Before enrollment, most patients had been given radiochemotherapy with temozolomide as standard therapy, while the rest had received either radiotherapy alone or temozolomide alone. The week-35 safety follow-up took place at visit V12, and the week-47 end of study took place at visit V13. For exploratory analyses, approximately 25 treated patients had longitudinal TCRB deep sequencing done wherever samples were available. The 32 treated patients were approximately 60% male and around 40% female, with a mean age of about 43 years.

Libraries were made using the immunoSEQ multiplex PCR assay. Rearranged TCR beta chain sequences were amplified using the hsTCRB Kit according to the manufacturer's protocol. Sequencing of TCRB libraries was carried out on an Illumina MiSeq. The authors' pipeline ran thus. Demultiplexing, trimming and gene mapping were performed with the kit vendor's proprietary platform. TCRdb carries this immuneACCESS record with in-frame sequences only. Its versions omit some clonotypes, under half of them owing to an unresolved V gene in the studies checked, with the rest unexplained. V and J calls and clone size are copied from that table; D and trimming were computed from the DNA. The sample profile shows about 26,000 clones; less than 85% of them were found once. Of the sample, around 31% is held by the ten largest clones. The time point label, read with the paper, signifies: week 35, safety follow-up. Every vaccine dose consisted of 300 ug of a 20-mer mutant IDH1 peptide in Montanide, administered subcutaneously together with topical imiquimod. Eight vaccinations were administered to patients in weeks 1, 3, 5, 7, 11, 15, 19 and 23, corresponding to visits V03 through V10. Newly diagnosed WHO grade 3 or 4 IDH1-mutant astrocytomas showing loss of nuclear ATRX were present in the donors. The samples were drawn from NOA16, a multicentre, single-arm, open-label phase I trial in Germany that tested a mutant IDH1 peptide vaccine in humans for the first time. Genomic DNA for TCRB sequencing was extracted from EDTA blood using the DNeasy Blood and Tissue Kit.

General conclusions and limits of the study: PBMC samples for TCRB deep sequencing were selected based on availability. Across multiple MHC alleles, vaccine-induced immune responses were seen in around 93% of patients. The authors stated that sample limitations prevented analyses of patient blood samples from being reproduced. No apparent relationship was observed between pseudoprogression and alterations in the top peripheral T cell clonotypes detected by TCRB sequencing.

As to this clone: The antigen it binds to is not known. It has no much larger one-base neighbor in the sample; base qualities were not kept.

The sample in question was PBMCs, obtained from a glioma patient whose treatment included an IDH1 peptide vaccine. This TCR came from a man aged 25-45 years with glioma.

Here is the DNA: TGTGCCAGCAGCTTAGGCCAGGGGAACACCGGGGAGCTGTTTTTT. Translated, this is CASSLGQGNTGELFF. The sequence joins TRBV11-2 to TRBJ2-2; TRBD1 could be the D gene, as 5 bases match. The CDR3 numbers 15 residues from cysteine through phenylalanine. The retained sequence is limited to the CDR3, 45 bases, with the frame set at the first base. The junction shows trimming of 1 base on V and 1 base on J, plus 7 bases between the germline ends. The germline V gene provides CDR1 SGHAT and CDR2 FQNNGV.